The 29 T cell receptor beta chains below all came from one sample that was sequenced in a study of shared clonotypes between healthy human individuals. The method was immunoSEQ multiplex PCR; TCRdb's version includes in-frame clones alone and lacks a portion of them. The sample has about 1 million clones; roughly 70% are singletons. The specimen was memory CD4+ T cells sorted from blood. Subset here: CD45RA-negative fraction. The receptors stem from a man aged 18 to 30 in good health.

The sample holds many counts of this clone. The chain combines TRBV19 with TRBJ2-6; TRBD1 matches at 9 bases. In germline, CDR1 is LNHDA, CDR2 SQIVND (reference sequence). There are 16 residues in the CDR3. V shed 5 bases and J 3 bases; nucleotides not matched to a gene: 5. The CDR3 loop is CASSPTGGDGANVLTF. DNA of the CDR3: TGTGCCAGTAGTCCTACAGGGGGCGATGGGGCCAACGTCCTGACTTTC. Full variable domain (remainder filled in from reference TRBV19 and TRBJ2-6): DGGITQSPKYLFRKEGQNVTLSCEQNLNHDAMYWYRQDPGQGLRLIYYSQIVNDFQKGDIAEGYSVSREKKESFPLTVTSAQKNPTAFYLCASSPTGGDGANVLTFGAGSRLTVL.

V gene TRBV6-1 combines with J gene TRBJ2-7; no definite D call. The V end lost 3 bases, the J end lost 3 bases, and 18 bases lay between the germline ends. The CDR3 length is 16 residues. From germline, CDR1 is MNHNS and CDR2 SASEGT. Here the CDR3 DNA reads TGTGCCAGCAGTGATCACCTCTCGCCCGGCGGCTACGAGCAGTACTTC. Amino acids: CASSDHLSPGGYEQYF.

The V gene is TRBV28, the J gene TRBJ1-5, with D possibly being TRBD1 (5 bases). CDR3 size: 17 residues. Germline V lookup: CDR1 MDHEN, CDR2 SYDVKM. Trimming cost V 6 bases and J 1 base, with 19 bases left between them. In DNA, the CDR3 is TGTGCCAGCAGACCGTCTTTCGGGACGTCCAGCAATCAGCCCCAGCATTTT. This translates into CASRPSFGTSSNQPQHF.

The rearrangement joins TRBV7-2 to TRBJ2-4, with 8 nucleotides matching TRBD2. With 2 bases clipped from V and 7 bases from J, the junction kept 7 bases outside the gene matches. Per germline, CDR1 SGHTA and CDR2 FQGNSA. CDR3 length: 15 residues. In nucleotides, the CDR3 is TGTGCCAGCAGCTTATCCGGGAGGGCCGGCAACATTCAGTACTTC. It codes for CASSLSGRAGNIQYF.

V and J are TRBV7-8 and TRBJ2-7; the D gene could be TRBD1 or TRBD2 (5 bases each). Germline loops: CDR1 SGHVS, CDR2 FQNEAQ. Trimming left V 1 base short and J 4 bases short, with 14 bases between. This CDR3 comprises 15 residues. CDR3 loop: CASSLGRSGTYEQYF. Written as DNA, the CDR3 is TGTGCCAGCAGCTTAGGGCGGTCAGGGACGTACGAGCAGTACTTC.

In its sample, this clone was seen once. V gene TRBV11-2 combines with J gene TRBJ2-1, with no clear D. The V and J ends lost 4 bases and 9 bases respectively, with 10 bases between them. The CDR3 contains 12 residues. Germline V lookup: CDR1 SGHAT, CDR2 FQNNGV. In DNA, the CDR3 is TGTGCCAGCAGCTCCGCGCTCGGTGAGCAGTTCTTC. Protein sequence: CASSSALGEQFF. The full variable domain, with the rest looked up from reference TRBV11-2 and TRBJ2-1, is EAGVAQSPRYKIIEKRQSVAFWCNPISGHATLYWYQQILGQGPKLLIQFQNNGVVDDSQLPKDRFSAERLKGVDSTLKIQPAKLEDSAVYLCASSSALGEQFFGPGTRLTVL.

The CDR3 DNA sequence: TGTGCCAGCAGTTACCTGGGAGGCGACACCGGGGAGCTGTTTTTT. This encodes CASSYLGGDTGELFF. The genes are TRBV6-6 and TRBJ2-2; maybe TRBD2 (6 bases). From germline, CDR1 is MNHNY and CDR2 SVGAGI (reference sequence). The length of the CDR3 is 15 residues. The germline V and J ends were trimmed by 2 bases and 3 bases, with 10 bases remaining between them.

The V gene is TRBV10-3, the J gene TRBJ2-5; tentatively, D is TRBD2 (5 bases). The germline V and J ends were trimmed by 8 bases and 4 bases, with 14 bases remaining between them. The CDR3 consists of 13 residues. CDR1 and CDR2 from the germline V gene are ENHRY and SYGVKD. The DNA for the CDR3 is TGTGCCATCGCAAGGACTGTCGGAGAGACCCAGTACTTC. Translation: CAIARTVGETQYF.

The genes are TRBV5-6 and TRBJ1-6; 7 positions agree with TRBD1. The CDR3 contains 15 residues. J was trimmed by 8 bases and V by 4 bases; bases with no gene match: 9. CDR1 and CDR2 (germline): SGHDT, YYEEEE. CDR3 protein: CASSTRDSRYSPLHF. The CDR3 nucleotides read TGTGCCAGCAGCACCCGGGACAGCCGGTATTCACCCCTCCACTTT.

V and J are TRBV11-3 and TRBJ1-4, with 7 bases aligning to TRBD1. Trimming at V came to 5 bases and at J to 2 bases, leaving 2 bases not matched to a gene. Germline CDR1 is SGHNT and CDR2 is YENEEA. The CDR3 is made up of 14 amino acids. The CDR3 loop reads CASSQTGTNEKLFF. CDR3 nucleotide sequence: TGTGCCAGCAGCCAGACAGGGACTAATGAAAAACTGTTTTTT.

The table lists this clone with a few counts. The chain uses TRBV6-1 and TRBJ2-4, with 7 bases identical to TRBD2. CDR1 and CDR2 from the germline V gene are MNHNS and SASEGT. CDR3 length: 12 amino acids. The J segment lost 6 bases and the V segment lost 6 bases, leaving 2 bases of the junction unmatched. CDR3 residues: CASSVAGNIQYF. The CDR3 DNA reads as TGTGCCAGCAGCGTAGCGGGAAACATTCAGTACTTC.

The J gene is TRBJ2-7, the V gene TRBV28; D is perhaps TRBD1 (5 bases). Per germline, CDR1 MDHEN and CDR2 SYDVKM. The V end was cut by 2 bases, the J end by 2 bases, with 7 bases between. This CDR3 spans 13 amino acids. The CDR3 coding sequence is TGTGCCAGCAGTTTAGTGACAGCCTACGAGCAGTACTTC. It yields the protein CASSLVTAYEQYF. The full variable domain, in which reference TRBV28 and TRBJ2-7 provide the parts outside the CDR3, is DVKVTQSSRYLVKRTGEKVFLECVQDMDHENMFWYRQDPGLGLRLIYFSYDVKMKEKGDIPEGYSVSREKKERFSLILESASTNQTSMYLCASSLVTAYEQYFGPGTRLTVT.

V usage is TRBV19 and J usage is TRBJ2-7; 9 bases are a match to TRBD1. The CDR3 has 16 residues. V was pared by 4 bases and J by 5 bases, with 12 bases of the junction left unmatched. Germline loops: CDR1 LNHDA, CDR2 SQIVND (reference sequence). The CDR3 reads CASSSSMTGGLDEQYF. CDR3 in DNA: TGTGCCAGTAGTAGTTCTATGACAGGGGGATTGGACGAGCAGTACTTC. Filled out from reference TRBV19 and TRBJ2-7, the complete variable domain reads DGGITQSPKYLFRKEGQNVTLSCEQNLNHDAMYWYRQDPGQGLRLIYYSQIVNDFQKGDIAEGYSVSREKKESFPLTVTSAQKNPTAFYLCASSSSMTGGLDEQYFGPGTRLTVT.

There are a few counts of this clone. V is TRBV2 and J is TRBJ2-3; D gene unclear. V shed 6 bases and J shed 2 bases, with 3 bases lying between them. This CDR3 is built from 11 residues. Germline CDR1 is SNHLY and CDR2 is FYNNEI. CDR3 DNA: TGTGCCAGCAGGGCCACAGATACGCAGTATTTT. The encoded protein is CASRATDTQYF.

The CDR3 spells CASSADPYNEQFF. The CDR3 DNA sequence: TGTGCCAGCAGCGCAGACCCCTACAATGAGCAGTTCTTC. V and J are TRBV7-8 and TRBJ2-1, with D hard to call. The V end lost 5 bases, the J end lost 2 bases, and 7 bases lay between the germline ends. The CDR3 extends over 13 amino acids. CDR1 is SGHVS and CDR2 is FQNEAQ in the germline V gene.

The sample holds a few counts of this clone. The chain is built from TRBV29-1 and TRBJ1-1; no firm D call. The CDR3 is 11 amino acids. Germline CDR1 reads SQVTM; CDR2 reads ANQGSEA. Trimming took off 8 bases at V and 11 bases at J, with 18 bases between the two ends. CDR3 in amino acids: CSPWEKGRAFF. The CDR3 DNA follows: TGCAGCCCCTGGGAGAAGGGTCGTGCTTTCTTT.

This chain links TRBV18 with TRBJ2-3; 7 nucleotides agree with TRBD2. This CDR3 is 15 amino acids long. Germline-derived CDR1 and CDR2 are KGHSH and LQKENI. The V and J ends lost 2 bases and 1 base, in that order; junction bases with no gene match: 3. The CDR3 bases are TGTGCCAGCTCACCAATCACTAGCGGCACAGATACGCAGTATTTT. Translation: CASSPITSGTDTQYF. The full variable domain, its missing parts supplied by reference TRBV18 and TRBJ2-3, is NAGVMQNPRHLVRRRGQEARLRCSPMKGHSHVYWYRQLPEEGLKFMVYLQKENIIDESGMPKERFSAEFPKEGPSILRIQQVVRGDSAAYFCASSPITSGTDTQYFGPGTRLTVL.

The V call is TRBV9, the J call TRBJ2-4; TRBD1 is a possible D gene (6 bases). The V end lost 4 bases, the J end lost 10 bases, and 12 bases lay between the germline ends. The CDR3 loop spans 12 amino acids. Germline loops: CDR1 SGDLS, CDR2 YYNGEE. The DNA for the CDR3 is TGTGCCAGCAGCCCACAGGGAAATATTCAGTACTTC. It is translated as CASSPQGNIQYF.

The V call is TRBV30, the J call TRBJ1-1; D is ambiguous. Germline V CDR1 and CDR2: GTSNPN, SVGIG (reference sequence). The CDR3 loop spans 10 amino acids. V was cut by 5 bases and J by 7 bases, with 8 bases left in between. The chain's CDR3 is CAWGRVEAFF. In DNA, the CDR3 is TGTGCCTGGGGACGGGTTGAAGCTTTCTTT.

This chain connects TRBV27 to TRBJ1-4; maybe TRBD1 (6 bases). From germline, CDR1 is MNHEY and CDR2 SMNVEV (reference sequence). The CDR3 spans 14 residues. V was cut by 7 bases and J by 5 bases, with 14 bases left in between. In DNA, the CDR3 is TGTGCCAGCAACCCGACAGGCGGGAATGAAAAACTGTTTTTT. This encodes CASNPTGGNEKLFF. The complete variable domain, with remaining parts taken from reference TRBV27 and TRBJ1-4, reads EAQVTQNPRYLITVTGKKLTVTCSQNMNHEYMSWYRQDPGLGLRQIYYSMNVEVTDKGDVPEGYKVSRKEKRNFPLILESPSPNQTSLYFCASNPTGGNEKLFFGSGTQLSVL.

The gene calls are TRBV7-7 and TRBJ2-5; 10 positions agree with TRBD2. Germline V gene lookup returns CDR1 SSHAT and CDR2 FNYEAQ (reference sequence). The CDR3 runs 15 residues. CDR3 nucleotides: TGTGCTAGCGGGAGGACGGGGGCCGCGCAAGAGACCCAGTACTTC. It codes for CASGRTGAAQETQYF.

The rearrangement links TRBV6-5 to TRBJ2-3; D ambiguous. Germline lookup yields CDR1 MNHEY and CDR2 SVGAGI. V dropped 4 bases and J dropped 2 bases, with 16 bases sitting between them. This CDR3 has 16 amino acids. The CDR3 is CASSSNTVTLTDTQYF. For the CDR3, the DNA is TGTGCCAGCAGTTCCAATACGGTTACCCTCACAGATACGCAGTATTTT.

The V call is TRBV29-1, the J call TRBJ1-4, with 7 bases fitting TRBD1. Germline trimming cut 4 bases from V and 7 bases from J; bases unmatched to any gene: 12. The CDR3 is made up of 15 amino acids. CDR1 is SQVTM and CDR2 is ANQGSEA in the germline V gene. As DNA, the CDR3 is TGCAGCGTTGCTTCGCGGGACAGCCGCCGTGAAAAACTGTTTTTT. Its protein product is CSVASRDSRREKLFF.

The chain is built from TRBV7-2 and TRBJ2-1, with 9 bases identical to TRBD2. The length of the CDR3 is 15 residues. J gave up 8 bases and V 5 bases, and 10 bases lay outside the gene matches. Germline assignment: CDR1 SGHTA and CDR2 FQGNSA. DNA of the CDR3: TGTGCCAGCAGCCCCGGGACTAGCTTATGGGATGAGCAGTTCTTC. Translated: CASSPGTSLWDEQFF.

The V and J genes are TRBV6-5 and TRBJ2-7, with D maybe TRBD1 (5 bases). The CDR3 extends over 14 amino acids. Trimming cost V 5 bases and J 0 bases, with 11 bases left between them. Germline V gene sequence: CDR1 MNHEY, CDR2 SVGAGI. For the CDR3, the DNA is TGTGCCAGCAGTCGATACAGGTCCTCCTACGAGCAGTACTTC. It encodes CASSRYRSSYEQYF.

The chain carries TRBV30 and TRBJ1-6; 7 bases map to TRBD1. There are 18 residues in the CDR3. CDR1 and CDR2 (germline): GTSNPN, SVGIG (reference sequence). The J segment lost 10 bases and the V segment lost 4 bases, leaving 22 bases of the junction unmatched. The DNA for the CDR3 is TGTGCCTGGACTACAGCCCGGGGGAGACAGGGATGGGGATCACCCCTCCACTTT. It is translated as CAWTTARGRQGWGSPLHF.

The genes are TRBV18 and TRBJ1-6; D perhaps matches TRBD1 (5 bases). This CDR3 comprises 13 residues. The ends were cut back, 6 bases at V and 8 bases at J, with 11 bases in the middle. The germline gives CDR1 KGHSH, CDR2 LQKENI. CDR3 bases: TGTGCCAGCTCTCCGGGGGATTATTCACCCCTCCACTTT. This codes for CASSPGDYSPLHF.

The V call is TRBV29-1, the J call TRBJ1-1; D remains unclear. Germline V lookup: CDR1 SQVTM, CDR2 ANQGSEA. The CDR3 runs to 14 residues. Trimming shortened V by 3 bases and J by 1 base, and 12 bases separated the two germline ends. CDR3 amino acids: CSVDDRRPNTEAFF. The CDR3 DNA is TGCAGCGTTGATGACCGGCGCCCGAACACTGAAGCTTTCTTT.

The V and J genes are TRBV11-2 and TRBJ1-6, with a tentative D call TRBD1 (5 bases). Germline CDR1 and CDR2: SGHAT and FQNNGV. The CDR3 sequence is 16 residues long. V lost 1 base and J 6 bases, leaving 13 bases between the germline ends. The CDR3 region has the DNA TGTGCCAGCAGCTTAGGCGGGGCGACCACTAATTCACCCCTCCACTTT. Its translation is CASSLGGATTNSPLHF. The full variable domain, with the rest looked up from reference TRBV11-2 and TRBJ1-6, is EAGVAQSPRYKIIEKRQSVAFWCNPISGHATLYWYQQILGQGPKLLIQFQNNGVVDDSQLPKDRFSAERLKGVDSTLKIQPAKLEDSAVYLCASSLGGATTNSPLHFGNGTRLTVT.